This passage covers 27 T cell receptor beta chains from one sample sequenced in a study of T cell responses to AZD1222 COVID-19 vaccine (dated by TCRdb to the early 2020s). Libraries came from the immunoSEQ multiplex PCR assay. TCRdb holds this immuneACCESS table with in-frame rearrangements only. Some clones are missing; in checked studies, unresolved V genes explain under half, and the rest has no known cause. The sample records 150,000 to 180,000 clones, 90% of which are singletons. Approximately 1.8% of the sample lies in the top ten. What the time point label conveys for this sample: baseline before first vaccination. The sequencing used peripheral blood, collected on day 0 of AZD1222 vaccination. The receptor source for this set is an adult in good health.

The rearrangement links TRBV3-1 (or the pseudogene TRBV3-2) to TRBJ2-7; TRBD2 agrees at 15 bases. Unmatched junction bases numbered 3, after V lost 4 bases and J lost 2 bases. Germline CDR1 and CDR2: LGHDT and YNNKEL (reference sequence). The CDR3 loop spans 16 amino acids. The CDR3 reads CASSRGLAGGPYEQYF. The CDR3 DNA sequence: TGTGCCAGCAGCCGAGGACTAGCGGGAGGGCCCTACGAGCAGTACTTC.

The rearrangement joins TRBV10-3 to TRBJ2-3; the D call may be TRBD1 or TRBD2 (6 bases each). The V gene's germline CDR1 is ENHRY and CDR2 SYGVKD. V lost 0 bases to trimming and J lost 7 bases, with 20 bases between them. The CDR3 is 17 residues long. The CDR3 loop reads CAISESRGGQGPNTQYF. In DNA, the CDR3 is TGTGCCATCAGTGAGTCGCGGGGTGGGCAGGGGCCGAATACGCAGTATTTT.

The chain joins TRBV27 to TRBJ1-2; no clear D. The CDR3 totals 14 residues. The germline V and J ends were trimmed by 8 bases and 7 bases, with 20 bases remaining between them. CDR1 and CDR2 from the germline V gene are MNHEY and SMNVEV (reference sequence). The CDR3 sequence is CASRTDSVESGYTF. The DNA of the CDR3 is TGTGCCAGCCGTACCGACTCGGTTGAGTCTGGCTACACCTTC.

The chain is built from TRBV19 and TRBJ1-1; no clear D. The CDR3 loop spans 16 amino acids. Trimming removed 2 bases at V and 4 bases at J, with 17 bases between. Germline CDR1 LNHDA, CDR2 SQIVND (reference sequence). The CDR3 spells CASSIRDLGERTEAFF. In nucleotides, the CDR3 is TGTGCCAGTAGTATACGAGATCTCGGGGAGCGCACTGAAGCTTTCTTT.

The chain has TRBV2 and TRBJ2-5; D is perhaps TRBD1 or TRBD2 (5 bases each). Trimming pared 5 bases from V and 5 bases from J, leaving 12 bases between. Germline CDR1 reads SNHLY; CDR2 reads FYNNEI. CDR3 length: 13 residues. CDR3 region: CASSTDWGETQYF. In DNA form, the CDR3 reads TGTGCCAGCAGTACCGACTGGGGGGAGACCCAGTACTTC.

The gene calls are TRBV7-2 and TRBJ2-3; TRBD2 agrees at 9 bases. Losses at the gene ends were 6 bases for V and 6 bases for J; bases not matched to a gene: 10. This CDR3 contains 15 residues. CDR1 is SGHTA, CDR2 FQGNSA, per germline. The chain's CDR3 is CASSPSGAAQDTQYF. The DNA of the CDR3 is TGTGCCAGCAGTCCTAGCGGGGCTGCACAGGATACGCAGTATTTT.

This clone appeared once. The genes are TRBV11-1 and TRBJ2-1; TRBD2 agrees at 7 bases. V lost 6 bases and J lost 8; bases outside the gene matches: 4. CDR1 and CDR2 from the germline V gene are SGHAT and FQDESV (reference sequence). The CDR3 is 12 amino acids. As DNA, the CDR3 is TGTGCCAGCAGAGTGGGAGGGGATGAGCAGTTCTTC. Amino acids: CASRVGGDEQFF.

This chain connects TRBV28 to TRBJ2-1; 11 nucleotides line up with TRBD1. Per germline, CDR1 MDHEN and CDR2 SYDVKM. The trim removed 2 bases at V and 5 bases at J, leaving 2 bases unmatched. CDR3 length: 15 residues. The CDR3 DNA reads as TGTGCCAGCAGTTTAGGGACAGGGGGGAACAATGAGCAGTTCTTC. Protein: CASSLGTGGNNEQFF. Combining the CDR3 with reference TRBV28 and TRBJ2-1 gives the whole variable domain DVKVTQSSRYLVKRTGEKVFLECVQDMDHENMFWYRQDPGLGLRLIYFSYDVKMKEKGDIPEGYSVSREKKERFSLILESASTNQTSMYLCASSLGTGGNNEQFFGPGTRLTVL.

This chain connects TRBV28 to TRBJ1-5, with 9 bases that match TRBD1. The CDR3 consists of 14 residues. V shed 6 bases, J shed 4 bases, and the junction held 4 bases outside the gene matches. CDR1 is MDHEN, CDR2 SYDVKM, per germline. The CDR3 DNA reads as TGTGCCAGCAGCCGGGGACAGGGAAATCAGCCCCAGCATTTT. Translated, it gives CASSRGQGNQPQHF.

This clone was counted once. The gene calls are TRBV19 and TRBJ2-1; 9 positions agree with TRBD2. This CDR3 has 13 amino acids. J lost 8 bases, V lost 7 bases, and 6 bases had no gene match. Germline V lookup: CDR1 LNHDA, CDR2 SQIVND (reference sequence). CDR3 sequence: CASNMLAGYEQFF. CDR3 sequence (DNA): TGTGCCAGTAACATGCTAGCGGGATATGAGCAGTTCTTC.

The chain uses TRBV7-3 and TRBJ2-7; 8 bases fit TRBD2. The CDR3 has 13 amino acids. The V and J ends lost 6 bases and 2 bases, in that order; junction bases with no gene match: 3. Germline CDR1 reads SGHTA; CDR2 reads FQGTGA. This CDR3 is CASSQGLAYEQYF. The CDR3 bases are TGTGCCAGCAGTCAGGGACTAGCCTACGAGCAGTACTTC.

This chain connects TRBV20-1 to TRBJ1-2, with D unresolved. The CDR3 is made up of 14 amino acids. The V gene lost 3 bases and the J gene lost 8 bases, with 19 bases spanning the gap. The germline CDR1 and CDR2 sequences are DFQATT and SNEGSKA (reference sequence). CDR3 sequence (DNA): TGCAGTGCTAGTCTCGCCGACGAACCGTTGGGCTACACCTTC. Translation gives CSASLADEPLGYTF.

The count of this clone is one. The chain joins TRBV20-1 to TRBJ1-6; D is uncertain. V was cut by 2 bases and J by 7 bases, with 3 bases left in between. This CDR3 has 11 residues. Germline-derived CDR1 and CDR2 are DFQATT and SNEGSKA (reference sequence). DNA for the CDR3: TGCAGTGCTAGACAGAATTCACCCCTCCACTTT. Translated: CSARQNSPLHF.

The chain combines TRBV9 with TRBJ2-3; possible D gene TRBD1, 6 bases. The CDR3 length is 15 residues. In germline, CDR1 is SGDLS, CDR2 YYNGEE. Between the trimmed V and J ends, which lost 0 bases and 2 bases, there was a span of 10 bases. The CDR3: CASSVVTGLTDTQYF. The CDR3 region has the DNA TGTGCCAGCAGCGTAGTTACAGGGCTCACAGATACGCAGTATTTT.

The V gene is TRBV11-2, the J gene TRBJ2-7; D is possibly TRBD2 (5 bases). The V and J ends lost 0 bases and 5 bases respectively, with 8 bases between them. The germline CDR1 and CDR2 sequences are SGHAT and FQNNGV. The CDR3 covers 13 residues. The DNA for the CDR3 is TGTGCCAGCAGCTTAGAACTAGACGACGAGCAGTACTTC. Residues: CASSLELDDEQYF.

This chain's CDR3 is CASSWAGTSGDFNEQFF. The CDR3, as DNA: TGTGCCAGCAGCTGGGCTGGGACTAGCGGGGATTTCAATGAGCAGTTCTTC. V gene TRBV7-2 combines with J gene TRBJ2-1, with 13 bases lining up with TRBD2. This CDR3 contains 17 residues. Germline V lookup: CDR1 SGHTA, CDR2 FQGNSA. The J segment lost 6 bases and the V segment lost 4 bases, leaving 9 bases of the junction unmatched.

The chain recombines TRBV7-2 with TRBJ1-2; D gene uncertain. The germline V gene encodes CDR1 SGHTA and CDR2 FQGNSA. This CDR3 spans 14 amino acids. V was trimmed by 2 bases and J by 6 bases, leaving 13 bases between them. The CDR3 sequence: CASSLRTAQDGYTF. DNA for the CDR3: TGTGCCAGCAGCTTAAGGACCGCACAAGATGGCTACACCTTC. The full variable domain, its missing parts supplied by reference TRBV7-2 and TRBJ1-2, is GAGVSQSPSNKVTEKGKDVELRCDPISGHTALYWYRQSLGQGLEFLIYFQGNSAPDKSGLPSDRFSAERTGGSVSTLTIQRTQQEDSAVYLCASSLRTAQDGYTFGSGTRLTVV.

This clone was picked up one time. The chain combines TRBV6-4 with TRBJ1-5; 7 positions match TRBD1. The junction had 0 bases not matched to a gene; V was cut back by 3 bases and J by 1 base. CDR3 length: 14 residues. CDR1 is MRHNA, CDR2 SNTAGT, per germline. CDR3 sequence reads: CASSETGSNQPQHF. CDR3 in DNA: TGTGCCAGCAGTGAGACAGGGAGCAATCAGCCCCAGCATTTT.

The gene calls are TRBV7-2 and TRBJ2-7; 8 bases are a match to TRBD1. V was clipped by 5 bases and J by 1 base; unmatched bases: 7. This CDR3 has 15 residues. CDR1 is SGHTA and CDR2 is FQGNSA in the germline V gene. The CDR3 loop reads CASSPYRTGSYEQYF. The DNA of the CDR3 is TGTGCCAGCAGCCCCTATCGGACAGGGTCCTACGAGCAGTACTTC.

This clone was counted a single time. The chain combines TRBV24-1 with TRBJ2-3; 11 positions match TRBD2. With V trimmed by 2 bases and J by 3 bases, 6 bases remained unmatched. CDR3 length: 17 residues. CDR1 and CDR2 from the germline V gene are KGHDR and SFDVKD. For the CDR3, the DNA is TGTGCCACCAGTGATTCCGCTAGCGGGAGGCGGACAGATACGCAGTATTTT. The encoded protein is CATSDSASGRRTDTQYF.

V usage is TRBV27 and J usage is TRBJ2-6, with D hard to call. V was cut by 7 bases and J by 4 bases, with 11 bases left in between. The CDR3 sequence is 14 residues long. Germline CDR1 and CDR2: MNHEY and SMNVEV (reference sequence). CDR3 in DNA: TGTGCCAGCAAGCCCTTGGCAGGGGCCAACGTCCTGACTTTC. Protein product: CASKPLAGANVLTF.

The chain is built from TRBV24-1 and TRBJ2-1, with 7 bases that match TRBD1. The V gene's germline CDR1 is KGHDR and CDR2 SFDVKD. Trimming cost V 9 bases and J 0 bases; bases outside gene matches: 1. This CDR3 spans 13 amino acids. CDR3 sequence reads: CATRDSSYNEQFF. CDR3 coding DNA: TGTGCCACCCGGGACAGCTCCTACAATGAGCAGTTCTTC.

J is TRBJ1-5 and V is TRBV29-1; maybe TRBD1 (5 bases). The germline gives CDR1 SQVTM, CDR2 ANQGSEA. CDR3 size: 13 residues. V lost 7 bases, J lost 4 bases, and 14 bases lay in between. CDR3: CSAIWDRNQPQHF. In DNA, the CDR3 is TGCAGCGCCATATGGGACCGTAATCAGCCCCAGCATTTT. Full variable domain (remainder filled in from reference TRBV29-1 and TRBJ1-5): SAVISQKPSRDICQRGTSLTIQCQVDSQVTMMFWYRQQPGQSLTLIATANQGSEATYESGFVIDKFPISRPNLTFSTLTVSNMSPEDSSIYLCSAIWDRNQPQHFGDGTRLSIL.

This clone was recorded only once. This chain links TRBV19 with TRBJ2-7; no reliable D call. The germline V gene has CDR1 LNHDA and CDR2 SQIVND (reference sequence). The CDR3 spans 11 residues. With 4 bases removed from V and 3 bases from J, the gap between germline ends came to 4 bases. The CDR3 region has the DNA TGTGCCAGTAGTAAGGACTACGAGCAGTACTTC. This encodes CASSKDYEQYF.

The V gene is TRBV7-2, the J gene TRBJ2-1; 8 bases line up with TRBD2. This CDR3 region has 16 residues. The germline V gene has CDR1 SGHTA and CDR2 FQGNSA. The V gene end was trimmed by 2 bases and the J gene end by 7 bases; junction bases not matched to a gene: 10. The CDR3 protein is CASSLQPSGRPNEQFF. CDR3 nucleotide sequence: TGTGCCAGCAGCTTACAACCCAGCGGGAGACCAAATGAGCAGTTCTTC. The variable domain in full, with the rest retrieved from reference TRBV7-2 and TRBJ2-1, is GAGVSQSPSNKVTEKGKDVELRCDPISGHTALYWYRQSLGQGLEFLIYFQGNSAPDKSGLPSDRFSAERTGGSVSTLTIQRTQQEDSAVYLCASSLQPSGRPNEQFFGPGTRLTVL.

The CDR3 reads CAIMRTANTEAFF. CDR3 DNA: TGTGCCATCATGAGGACCGCCAACACTGAAGCTTTCTTT. The chain recombines TRBV10-3 with TRBJ1-1; D not certain. The CDR3 extends over 13 amino acids. Germline CDR1 reads ENHRY; CDR2 reads SYGVKD. The V end was cut by 7 bases, the J end by 2 bases, with 11 bases between.

The chain employs TRBV18 and TRBJ2-7, with D perhaps matching TRBD1 (5 bases). The length of the CDR3 is 12 residues. Germline lookup yields CDR1 KGHSH and CDR2 LQKENI. With 4 bases removed from V and 3 bases from J, the gap between germline ends came to 7 bases. This CDR3 is CASSLQVYEQYF. Written as DNA, the CDR3 is TGTGCCAGCTCACTACAGGTCTACGAGCAGTACTTC.